This T cell receptor beta chain was captured in a study of T cell responses to AZD1222 COVID-19 vaccine. Study background: Analysis merged second doses at about 4 or about 12 weeks.

Germline V gene data show CDR1 as MNHEY and CDR2 as SVGAGI. The CDR3 is made up of 13 amino acids. Trimming cost V 2 bases and J 4 bases, with 6 bases left between them. Overall study findings and caveats: Across spike, vaccine-associated CD4 TCRs were found, dominant at 160-218 and 743-854.

Turning to this clone: What it binds is not known.

TCRdb's table, derived via immunoSEQ multiplex PCR, lists solely in-frame clones and lacks some. The sample holds about 73,000 clones, around 88% seen once. This TCR was sampled from an adult in good health. The rearrangement links TRBV6-5 to TRBJ1-5; D is possibly TRBD1 (5 bases). Sample: peripheral blood, taken on day 0 of AZD1222 vaccination. The CDR3: CASSYGGNQPQHF. DNA of the CDR3: TGTGCCAGCAGTTACGGGGGGAATCAGCCCCAGCATTTT.